The TCR beta chain described here comes from a study of OX40 agonist ivuxolimab in advanced cancers. This table comes from immunoSEQ multiplex PCR, and its TCRdb copy is limited to in-frame clones, with some not included. The sample holds around 25,000 clones, roughly 80% seen once. Germline values: CDR1 MNHNS, CDR2 SASEGT. J was trimmed by 3 bases and V by 5 bases; bases with no gene match: 2. The CDR3 extends over 13 amino acids. Sequenced material: CD4+ or CD8+ T cells sorted from blood, taken in a trial of the OX40 agonist ivuxolimab. This sequence joins TRBV6-1 and TRBJ2-7, with 9 bases fitting TRBD1. The TCR comes from an adult with an advanced solid tumor such as melanoma, head and neck, liver or kidney cancer. CDR3 nucleotide sequence: TGTGCCAGCAGTTCGACAGGGGGCTACGAGCAGTACTTC. Its protein product is CASSSTGGYEQYF.